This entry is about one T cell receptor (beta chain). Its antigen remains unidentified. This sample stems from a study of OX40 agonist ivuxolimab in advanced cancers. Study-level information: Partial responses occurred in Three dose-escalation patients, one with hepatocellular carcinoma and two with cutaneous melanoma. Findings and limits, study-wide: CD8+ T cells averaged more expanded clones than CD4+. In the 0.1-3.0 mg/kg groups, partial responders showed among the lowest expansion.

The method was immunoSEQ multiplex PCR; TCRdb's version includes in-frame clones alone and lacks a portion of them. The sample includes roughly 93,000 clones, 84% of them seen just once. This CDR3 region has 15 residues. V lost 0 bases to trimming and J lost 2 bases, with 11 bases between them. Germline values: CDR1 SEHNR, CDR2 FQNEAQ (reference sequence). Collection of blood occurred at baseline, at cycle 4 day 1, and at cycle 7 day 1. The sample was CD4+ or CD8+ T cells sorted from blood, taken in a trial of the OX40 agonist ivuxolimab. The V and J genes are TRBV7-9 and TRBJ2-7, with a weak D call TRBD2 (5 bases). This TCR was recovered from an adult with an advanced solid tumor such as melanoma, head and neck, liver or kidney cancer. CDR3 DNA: TGTGCCAGCAGCTTAGCTGACGAGGGCGCCTACGAGCAGTACTTC. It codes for CASSLADEGAYEQYF.